This T cell receptor beta chain was sequenced in a study of T cells after yellow fever vaccination. As TCR cDNA was made by 5'RACE template switching, a universal primer site and UMIs were added. A single record per CDR3 protein comes from TCRdb applying MiXCR to the 5' RACE reads. The sample has hundreds of thousands of distinct CDR3 sequences, approximately 18% seen once. The CDR3 loop spans 13 amino acids. The V and J ends lost 5 bases and 13 bases respectively, with 18 bases between them. A note on this clonotype: Its antigen is still unknown.

General study points: A limited proportion of clonotypes was detected within both the CD4 and CD8 compartments. Abundant bulk-population clonotypes could contaminate the FACS-sorted repertoires.

The gene calls are TRBV12-3 or TRBV12-4 and TRBJ2-1, with D maybe TRBD1 (5 bases). Sequences were derived from PBMCs, sampled before the yellow fever booster vaccination. The sequence was collected from a man in his late teens or twenties who received the YFV17D yellow fever vaccine. CDR3 protein: CASSTGLGQNQFF. CDR3 in DNA: TGTGCCAGCAGTACCGGATTAGGACAAAACCAGTTCTTC.